This is a list of T cell receptor beta chains from one sample in a study of T cell repertoires in cytomegalovirus infection. Each CDR3 protein gets one entry after TCRdb re-called the reads with MiXCR. Found here are fewer than 1,000,000 distinct CDR3 sequences, around 31% of them singletons; the top ten hold about 14%. No antigen is known for these receptors. The sequenced sample was cultured CD8+ T cells from PBMCs, obtained from culture after CMV antigen stimulation. The receptors here all came from a human donor in good health (CMV status not recorded). Some clones in this sample may be carry-over from other donors' samples. CDR3s include the opening cysteine and the closing phenylalanine or tryptophan. A D gene is named only where the DNA matches it firmly. Rows give clone size only sometimes, using once, few, many, or a class for an expanded clone.

TRBV5-5	TRBJ1-5	.	.	TGTGCCAGCAGCTTTGACAGCTATAGCAATCAGCCCCAGCATTTT	CASSFDSYSNQPQHF
TRBV7-9	TRBJ1-1	.	.	TGTGCCAGCTTTGGACTCTGGGGCTTGGACACTGAAGCTTTCTTT	CASFGLWGLDTEAFF
TRBV12-5	TRBJ1-1	.	few	TGTGTAGGCGGTTCGGACACTGAAGCTTTCTTT	CVGGSDTEAFF
TRBV20-1	TRBJ2-7	TRBD1	.	TGCAGTGCGCGGACAGGGGCCACCTACGAGCAGTACTTC	CSARTGATYEQYF
TRBV19	TRBJ2-1	TRBD2	few	TGTGCCAGTAAAAGACTAGCGGGGGGACTTTACAATGAGCAGTTCTTC	CASKRLAGGLYNEQFF
TRBV7-9	TRBJ2-1	.	.	TGTGCCAGCAGCTTAGAGGGTTTGATGGATGAGCAGTTCTTC	CASSLEGLMDEQFF
TRBV28	TRBJ2-7	TRBD1	many	TGTGCCAGCAGTTACCCGGGACAGACCTACGAGCAGTACTTC	CASSYPGQTYEQYF
TRBV7-6	TRBJ1-1	.	.	TGTGCCAGCAGCTTAATAGGGGAGAAGACTGAAGCTTTCTTT	CASSLIGEKTEAFF
TRBV3-1	TRBJ2-7	.	.	TGTGCCAGCAGCACCCGACACGACTTCTACGAGCAGTACTTC	CASSTRHDFYEQYF
TRBV28	TRBJ2-5	TRBD2	.	TGTGCCAGCAGCCCAAGAAGCGGGGGGCTCCAAGAGACCCAGTACTTC	CASSPRSGGLQETQYF
TRBV7-4	TRBJ2-7	TRBD1	.	TGTGCCAGCCGTCAGGGGGCGGGGGAGCAGTACTTC	CASRQGAGEQYF
TRBV6-8	TRBJ2-1	.	.	TGTGCCAGCAGTTACTCGCCAGGCCTTGGGTCGTATGAGCAGTTCTTC	CASSYSPGLGSYEQFF
TRBV13	TRBJ2-1	.	.	TGTGCCAGCAGCTTAGGCCGGGGGTTTTCTGGCGGTGAGCAGTTCTTC	CASSLGRGFSGGEQFF
TRBV7-8	TRBJ1-6	.	few	TGTGCCAGCAGATCTAACGGGGCAGGGGCCCACTTT	CASRSNGAGAHF
TRBV7-2	TRBJ2-5	.	many	TGTGCCAGCAGCTCTCTGTATCAATCGGACAGCCTACACCAAGAGACCCAGTACTTC	CASSSLYQSDSLHQETQYF
TRBV12-3/TRBV12-4	TRBJ2-7	TRBD1	many	TGTGCCAGCAGTATTCCGGGACAGGGAATAGGGTACTACGAGCAGTACTTC	CASSIPGQGIGYYEQYF
TRBV7-6	TRBJ1-1	TRBD1	.	TGTGCCAGTGGGGAGGGGGCAAAGAACACTGAAGCTTTCTTT	CASGEGAKNTEAFF
TRBV27	TRBJ1-2	TRBD1	.	TGTGCCAGCAGTATCGCGCGGTGGACAGGGGGCGGTGGCTACACCTTC	CASSIARWTGGGGYTF
TRBV15	TRBJ1-1	.	.	TGTGCCACCAGCAGCGACGTCCGCCCGGACGACACTGAAGCTTTCTTT	CATSSDVRPDDTEAFF
TRBV6-5	TRBJ1-1	.	.	TGTGCCAGCAGTTACAGGCAGTTCTACACTGAAGCTTTCTTT	CASSYRQFYTEAFF
TRBV6-2/TRBV6-3	TRBJ1-2	.	.	TGTGCCAGCAGTTTCCTTGACAGGCCCGCCGAGGAGCATGGCTACACCTTC	CASSFLDRPAEEHGYTF
TRBV4-1	TRBJ1-1	.	many	TGTGCCAGCAGCCAAGGGGGTACAAACACTGAAGCTTTCTTT	CASSQGGTNTEAFF
TRBV7-6	TRBJ1-2	.	.	TGTGCCAGCAGCTTAGGTTCCGGGAAGGCGTATGGCTACACCTTC	CASSLGSGKAYGYTF
TRBV4-1	TRBJ2-2	.	.	TGCGCCAGCAGCAAAGGACAGACCACCGGGGAGCTGTTTTTT	CASSKGQTTGELFF
TRBV7-8	TRBJ2-5	TRBD1	.	TGTGCCAGCAGCTTAGGGGGCAGGGGGGAGACCCAGTACTTC	CASSLGGRGETQYF
TRBV28	TRBJ1-1	.	few	TGTGCCAGCAGTTTCCCGCCGGGGAACACTGAAGCTTTCTTT	CASSFPPGNTEAFF
TRBV20-1	TRBJ1-2	.	few	TGCAGTGCTCCCCCCCGGGGTCTGAGTGGCTACACCTTC	CSAPPRGLSGYTF
TRBV12-3/TRBV12-4	TRBJ2-1	.	few	TGTGCCAGCAGTTCCTTTGGGGATGAGCAGTTCTTC	CASSSFGDEQFF
TRBV5-6	TRBJ2-3	TRBD2	few	TGTGCCAGCAGCCCGTCGGGACTAGCGGGGGGAAAGGTCACAGATACGCAGTATTTT	CASSPSGLAGGKVTDTQYF
TRBV20-1	TRBJ2-1	TRBD1	.	TGCAGTGCTAGAGTCGTGAGGGACAGGGTGGATGAGCAGTTCTTC	CSARVVRDRVDEQFF
TRBV29-1	TRBJ1-1	.	once	TGCAGCGCGACCCCTTCGAACACTGAAGCTTTCTTT	CSATPSNTEAFF
TRBV7-8	TRBJ2-5	.	.	TGTGCCAGCAGCTTGACGTACGGGACAGAGACCCAGTACTTC	CASSLTYGTETQYF
TRBV12-3/TRBV12-4	TRBJ1-2	.	once	TGTGCCGCCCGTCTTTTTGGAGGCTACACCTTC	CAARLFGGYTF
TRBV24-1	TRBJ2-1	TRBD2	few	TGTGCCACCAGTGATTCGACTAGCTCAAGCTCCTACAATGAGCAGTTCTTC	CATSDSTSSSSYNEQFF
TRBV19	TRBJ2-5	.	.	TGTGCCTCCTCACAGGTAGCAAGAGACCCAGTAATGTTC	CASSQVARDPVMF
TRBV4-1	TRBJ1-1	TRBD1	.	TGCGCCAGCAGCCAAGGACAGGGTCTTTCTGAAGCTTTCTTT	CASSQGQGLSEAFF
TRBV4-3	TRBJ1-3	.	few	TGCGCCAGCAGCCCGCAATGGACGGCTGGAAACACCATATATTTT	CASSPQWTAGNTIYF
TRBV27	TRBJ2-3	TRBD2	few	TGTGCCAGCAGGCGAGGTAGCGGGGGGACAGATACGCAGTATTTT	CASRRGSGGTDTQYF
TRBV14	TRBJ2-5	.	.	TGTGCCAGCAGCCCACGACGGTTTCAAGAGACCCAGTACTTT	CASSPRRFQETQYF
TRBV7-8	TRBJ2-2	.	few	TGTGCCAGCAGCTTAGCGAAGTTGGGGGCTACCGGGGAGCTGTTTTTT	CASSLAKLGATGELFF
TRBV4-1	TRBJ2-3	TRBD2	.	TGCGCCAGCAGTCAAGATTGGCGGGGGACTACCACAGATACGCAGTATTTT	CASSQDWRGTTTDTQYF